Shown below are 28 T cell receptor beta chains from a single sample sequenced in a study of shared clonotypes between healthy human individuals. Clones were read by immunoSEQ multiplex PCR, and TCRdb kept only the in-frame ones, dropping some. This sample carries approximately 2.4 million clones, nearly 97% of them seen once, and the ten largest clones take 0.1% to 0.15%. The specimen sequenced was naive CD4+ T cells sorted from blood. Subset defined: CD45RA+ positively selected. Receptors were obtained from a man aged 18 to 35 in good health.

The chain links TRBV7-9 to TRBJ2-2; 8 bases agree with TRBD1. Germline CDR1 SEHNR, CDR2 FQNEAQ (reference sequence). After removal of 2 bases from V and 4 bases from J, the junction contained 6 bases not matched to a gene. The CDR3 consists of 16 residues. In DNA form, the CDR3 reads TGTGCCAGCAGCTTAAAGAGACAGGGGATCACCGGGGAGCTGTTTTTT. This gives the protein CASSLKRQGITGELFF.

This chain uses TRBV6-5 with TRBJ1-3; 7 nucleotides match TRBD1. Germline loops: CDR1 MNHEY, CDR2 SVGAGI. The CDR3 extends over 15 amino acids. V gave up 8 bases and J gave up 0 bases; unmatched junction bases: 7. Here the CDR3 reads CASRGQLYSGNTIYF. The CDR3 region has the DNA TGTGCCAGCCGGGGACAGCTCTACTCTGGAAACACCATATATTTT.

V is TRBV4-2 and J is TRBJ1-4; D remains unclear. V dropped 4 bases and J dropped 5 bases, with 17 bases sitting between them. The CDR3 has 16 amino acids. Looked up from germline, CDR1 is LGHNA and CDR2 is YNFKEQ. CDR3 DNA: TGTGCCAGCAGCCGCGTAGTCGCATACGCAAATGAAAAACTGTTTTTT. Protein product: CASSRVVAYANEKLFF.

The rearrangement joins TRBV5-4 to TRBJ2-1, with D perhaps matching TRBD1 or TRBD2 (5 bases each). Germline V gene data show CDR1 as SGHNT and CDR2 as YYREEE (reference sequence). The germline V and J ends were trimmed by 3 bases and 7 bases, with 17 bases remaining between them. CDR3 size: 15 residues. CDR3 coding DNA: TGTGCCAGCAGCTCCTCGGGGCCGTCCGGGAATGAGCAGTTCTTC. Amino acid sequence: CASSSSGPSGNEQFF. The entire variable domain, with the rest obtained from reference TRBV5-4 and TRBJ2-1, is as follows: ETGVTQSPTHLIKTRGQQVTLRCSSQSGHNTVSWYQQALGQGPQFIFQYYREEENGRGNFPPRFSGLQFPNYSSELNVNALELDDSALYLCASSSSGPSGNEQFFGPGTRLTVL.

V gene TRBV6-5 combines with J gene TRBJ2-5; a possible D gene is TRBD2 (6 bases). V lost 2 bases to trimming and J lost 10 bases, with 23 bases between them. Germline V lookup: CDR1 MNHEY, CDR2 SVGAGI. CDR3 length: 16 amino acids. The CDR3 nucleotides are TGTGCCAGCAGTTACCAGTGGCGCAAGGGCGGGGAGGACCAGTACTTC. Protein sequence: CASSYQWRKGGEDQYF.

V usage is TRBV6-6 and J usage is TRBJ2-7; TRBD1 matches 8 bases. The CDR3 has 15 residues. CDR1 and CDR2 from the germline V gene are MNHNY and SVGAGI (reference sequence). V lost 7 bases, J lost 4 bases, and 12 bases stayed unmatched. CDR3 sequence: CASTPSQGAWYEQYF. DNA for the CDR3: TGTGCCAGCACCCCAAGCCAGGGGGCTTGGTACGAGCAGTACTTC.

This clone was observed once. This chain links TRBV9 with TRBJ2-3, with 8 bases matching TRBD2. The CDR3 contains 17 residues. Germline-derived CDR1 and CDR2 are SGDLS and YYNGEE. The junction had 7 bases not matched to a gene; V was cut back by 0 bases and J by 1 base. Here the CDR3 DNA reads TGTGCCAGCAGCGTAGGTCCCACTAGCGGAGGCACAGATACGCAGTATTTT. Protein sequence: CASSVGPTSGGTDTQYF.

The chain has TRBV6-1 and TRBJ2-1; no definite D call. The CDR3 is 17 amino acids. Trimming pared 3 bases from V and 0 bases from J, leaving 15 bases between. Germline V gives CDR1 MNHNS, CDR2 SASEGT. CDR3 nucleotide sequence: TGTGCCAGCAGTGATCGGATGGCTACCGTCTCCTACAATGAGCAGTTCTTC. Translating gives CASSDRMATVSYNEQFF.

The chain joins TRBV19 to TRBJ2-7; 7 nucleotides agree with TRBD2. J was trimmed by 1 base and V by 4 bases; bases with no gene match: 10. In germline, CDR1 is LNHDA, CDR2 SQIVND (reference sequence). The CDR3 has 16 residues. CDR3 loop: CASSTPGGSGSYEQYF. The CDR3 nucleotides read TGTGCCAGTAGTACCCCGGGCGGGAGCGGTTCCTACGAGCAGTACTTC.

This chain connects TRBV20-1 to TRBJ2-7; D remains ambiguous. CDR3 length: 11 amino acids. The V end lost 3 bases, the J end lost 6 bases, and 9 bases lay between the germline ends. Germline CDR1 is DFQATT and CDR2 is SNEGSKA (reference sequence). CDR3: CSARQSGEQYF. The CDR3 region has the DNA TGCAGTGCTAGGCAGAGTGGCGAGCAGTACTTC.

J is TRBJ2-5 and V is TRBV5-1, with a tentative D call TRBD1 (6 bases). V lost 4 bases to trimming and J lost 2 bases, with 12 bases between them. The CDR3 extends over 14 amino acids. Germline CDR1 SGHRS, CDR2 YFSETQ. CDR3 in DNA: TGCGCCAGCAGCGCCGGGACACGTCAAGAGACCCAGTACTTC. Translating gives CASSAGTRQETQYF. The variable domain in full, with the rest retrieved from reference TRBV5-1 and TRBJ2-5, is KAGVTQTPRYLIKTRGQQVTLSCSPISGHRSVSWYQQTPGQGLQFLFEYFSETQRNKGNFPGRFSGRQFSNSRSEMNVSTLELGDSALYLCASSAGTRQETQYFGPGTRLLVL.

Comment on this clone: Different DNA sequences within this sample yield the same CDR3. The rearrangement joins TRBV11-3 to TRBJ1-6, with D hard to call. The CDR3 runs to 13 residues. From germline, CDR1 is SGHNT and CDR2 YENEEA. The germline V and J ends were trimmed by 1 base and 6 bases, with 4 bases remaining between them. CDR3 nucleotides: TGTGCCAGCAGCTTAGGGGTTAATTCACCCCTCCACTTT. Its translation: CASSLGVNSPLHF.

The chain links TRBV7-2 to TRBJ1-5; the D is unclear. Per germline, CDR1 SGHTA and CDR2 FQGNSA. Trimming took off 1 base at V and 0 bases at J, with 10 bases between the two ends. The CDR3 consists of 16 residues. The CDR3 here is CASSLVAQTSNQPQHF. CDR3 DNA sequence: TGTGCCAGCAGCTTAGTGGCCCAGACTAGCAATCAGCCCCAGCATTTT.

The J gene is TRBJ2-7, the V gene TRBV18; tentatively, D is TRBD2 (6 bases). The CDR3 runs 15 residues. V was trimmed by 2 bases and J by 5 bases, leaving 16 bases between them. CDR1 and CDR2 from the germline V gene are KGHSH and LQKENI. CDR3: CASSPGGGKGHEQYF. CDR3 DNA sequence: TGTGCCAGCTCACCAGGAGGCGGGAAGGGGCACGAGCAGTACTTC.

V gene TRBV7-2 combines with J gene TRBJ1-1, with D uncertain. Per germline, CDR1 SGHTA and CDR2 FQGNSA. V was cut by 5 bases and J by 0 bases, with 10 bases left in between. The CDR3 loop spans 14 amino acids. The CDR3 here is CASSGKGVNTEAFF. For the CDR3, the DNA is TGTGCCAGCAGCGGGAAGGGAGTGAACACTGAAGCTTTCTTT.

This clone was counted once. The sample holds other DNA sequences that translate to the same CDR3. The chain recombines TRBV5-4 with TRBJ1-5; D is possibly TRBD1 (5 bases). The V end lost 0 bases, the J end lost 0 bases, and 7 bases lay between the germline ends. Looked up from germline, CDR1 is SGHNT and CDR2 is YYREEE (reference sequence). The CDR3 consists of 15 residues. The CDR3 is CASSLGGGSNQPQHF. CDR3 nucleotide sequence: TGTGCCAGCAGCTTGGGTGGGGGTAGCAATCAGCCCCAGCATTTT.

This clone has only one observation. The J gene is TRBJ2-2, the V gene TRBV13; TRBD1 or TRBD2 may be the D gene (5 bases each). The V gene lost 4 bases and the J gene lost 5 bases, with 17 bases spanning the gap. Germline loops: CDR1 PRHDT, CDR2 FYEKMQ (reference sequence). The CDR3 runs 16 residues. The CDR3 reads CASSSGRWGGTGELFF. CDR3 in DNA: TGTGCCAGCAGCTCCGGCCGGTGGGGCGGGACCGGGGAGCTGTTTTTT. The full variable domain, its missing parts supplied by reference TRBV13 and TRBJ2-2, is AAGVIQSPRHLIKEKRETATLKCYPIPRHDTVYWYQQGPGQDPQFLISFYEKMQSDKGSIPDRFSAQQFSDYHSELNMSSLELGDSALYFCASSSGRWGGTGELFFGEGSRLTVL.

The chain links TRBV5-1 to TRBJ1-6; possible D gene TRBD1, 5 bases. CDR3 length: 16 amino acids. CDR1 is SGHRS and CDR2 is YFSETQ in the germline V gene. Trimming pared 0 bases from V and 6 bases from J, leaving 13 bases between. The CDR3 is CASSLVAGLGNSPLHF. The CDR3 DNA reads TGCGCCAGCAGCTTGGTTGCAGGGCTGGGTAATTCACCCCTCCACTTT.

The CDR3 is CASSLRLANEQFF. The CDR3 coding sequence is TGTGCCAGCAGCTTAAGACTAGCCAATGAGCAGTTCTTC. The rearrangement joins TRBV13 to TRBJ2-1, with 7 nucleotides matching TRBD2. Germline V gene data show CDR1 as PRHDT and CDR2 as FYEKMQ (reference sequence). V lost 2 bases and J lost 6; bases outside the gene matches: 1. This CDR3 has 13 residues.

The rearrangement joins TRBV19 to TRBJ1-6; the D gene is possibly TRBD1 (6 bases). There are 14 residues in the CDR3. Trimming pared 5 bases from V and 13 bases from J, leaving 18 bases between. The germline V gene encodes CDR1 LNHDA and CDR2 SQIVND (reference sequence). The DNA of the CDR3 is TGTGCCAGTAGTTGGAACACGCCAAGGGGGCCCCTCCACTTT. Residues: CASSWNTPRGPLHF.

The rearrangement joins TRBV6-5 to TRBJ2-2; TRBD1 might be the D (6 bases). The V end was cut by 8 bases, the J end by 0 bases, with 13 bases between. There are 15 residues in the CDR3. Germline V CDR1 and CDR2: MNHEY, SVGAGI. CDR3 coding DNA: TGTGCCAGCCGCCGGACAGCCTCGAACACCGGGGAGCTGTTTTTT. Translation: CASRRTASNTGELFF.

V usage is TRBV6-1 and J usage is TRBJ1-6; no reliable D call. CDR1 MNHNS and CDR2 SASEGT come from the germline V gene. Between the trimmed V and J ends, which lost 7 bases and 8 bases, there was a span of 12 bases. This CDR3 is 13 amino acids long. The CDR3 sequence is CASKKQPDSPLHF. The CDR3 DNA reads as TGTGCCAGCAAGAAACAGCCGGATTCACCCCTCCACTTT.

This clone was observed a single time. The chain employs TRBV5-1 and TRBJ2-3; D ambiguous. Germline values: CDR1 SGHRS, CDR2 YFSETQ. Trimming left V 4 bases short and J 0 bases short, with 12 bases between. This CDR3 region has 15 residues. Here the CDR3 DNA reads TGCGCCAGCAGCAAGGTACCCACCAGCACAGATACGCAGTATTTT. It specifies CASSKVPTSTDTQYF. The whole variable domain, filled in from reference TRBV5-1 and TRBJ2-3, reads KAGVTQTPRYLIKTRGQQVTLSCSPISGHRSVSWYQQTPGQGLQFLFEYFSETQRNKGNFPGRFSGRQFSNSRSEMNVSTLELGDSALYLCASSKVPTSTDTQYFGPGTRLTVL.

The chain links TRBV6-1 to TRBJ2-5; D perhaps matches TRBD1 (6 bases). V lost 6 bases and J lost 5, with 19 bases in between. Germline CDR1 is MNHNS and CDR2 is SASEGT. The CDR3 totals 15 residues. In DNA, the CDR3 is TGTGCCAGCAGGGCCGACAGGAACGCACGGGAGACCCAGTACTTC. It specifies CASRADRNARETQYF.

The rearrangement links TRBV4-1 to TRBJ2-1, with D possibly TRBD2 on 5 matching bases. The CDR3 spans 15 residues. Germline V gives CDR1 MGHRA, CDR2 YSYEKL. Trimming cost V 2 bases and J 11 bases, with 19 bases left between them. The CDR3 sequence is CASSQYADRGLQQFF. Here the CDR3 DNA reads TGCGCCAGCAGCCAATACGCAGATCGGGGTTTACAGCAGTTCTTC.

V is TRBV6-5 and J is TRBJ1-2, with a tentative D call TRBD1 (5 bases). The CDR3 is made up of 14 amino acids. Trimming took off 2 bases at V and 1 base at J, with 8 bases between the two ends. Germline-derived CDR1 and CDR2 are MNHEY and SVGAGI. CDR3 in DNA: TGTGCCAGCAGTTACGACAGAGATAACTATGGCTACACCTTC. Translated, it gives CASSYDRDNYGYTF.

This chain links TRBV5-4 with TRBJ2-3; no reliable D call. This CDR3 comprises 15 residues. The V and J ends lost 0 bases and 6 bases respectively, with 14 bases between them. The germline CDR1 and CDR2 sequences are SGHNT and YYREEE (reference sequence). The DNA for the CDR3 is TGTGCCAGCAGCTTGGCTGAAGCCTCGGCGGATACGCAGTATTTT. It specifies CASSLAEASADTQYF.

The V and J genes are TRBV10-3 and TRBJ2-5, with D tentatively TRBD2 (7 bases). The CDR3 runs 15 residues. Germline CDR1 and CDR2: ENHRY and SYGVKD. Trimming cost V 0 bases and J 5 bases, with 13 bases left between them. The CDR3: CAISESGGPSETQYF. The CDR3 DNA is TGTGCCATCAGTGAGTCGGGGGGGCCGTCGGAGACCCAGTACTTC.